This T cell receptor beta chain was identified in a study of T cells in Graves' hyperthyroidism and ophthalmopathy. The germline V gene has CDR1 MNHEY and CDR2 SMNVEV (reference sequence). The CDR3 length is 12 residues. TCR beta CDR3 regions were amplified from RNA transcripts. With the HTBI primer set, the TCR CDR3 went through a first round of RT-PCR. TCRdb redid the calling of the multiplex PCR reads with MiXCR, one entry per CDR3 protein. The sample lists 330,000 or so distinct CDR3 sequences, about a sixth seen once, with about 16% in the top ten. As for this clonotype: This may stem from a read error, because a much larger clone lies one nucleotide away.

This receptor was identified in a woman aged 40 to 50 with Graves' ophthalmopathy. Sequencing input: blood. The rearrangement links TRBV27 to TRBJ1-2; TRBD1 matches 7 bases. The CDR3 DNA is TGTGCCAACAGTCCGATACAGGGGAAGATCACCTTC. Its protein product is CANSPIQGKITF.